The next 2 T cell receptor beta chains were all read from a single sample in a study of blood T cells in healthy people across ages. Together with a sample-barcoded 5' primer, a J-beta primer mix was included in a second PCR lasting roughly 7 to 11 cycles. TCRdb re-derived calls from the 5' RACE reads in MiXCR, one entry per CDR3 protein. The repertoire includes around 790,000 distinct CDR3 sequences, more than 40% of them detected once, and nearly 20% sits in the top ten. Sequencing was carried out using blood. The receptor source for this set is a man in his 60s in good health.

This clonotype was recorded a few times. This chain uses TRBV10-1 with TRBJ2-3, with D possibly being TRBD2 (6 bases). The germline V gene encodes CDR1 WNHNN and CDR2 SYGVQD (reference sequence). The CDR3 totals 15 residues. V was shortened by 0 bases and J by 3 bases, with 10 bases between the two germline ends. The CDR3 bases are TGCGCCAGCAGTGAGTCGAGTGGGGGGACAGATACGCAGTATTTT. This translates into CASSESSGGTDTQYF.

The rearrangement joins TRBV7-2 to TRBJ2-1, with unresolved D. The CDR3 is made up of 13 amino acids. V lost 5 bases to trimming and J lost 6 bases, with 11 bases between them. The germline CDR1 and CDR2 sequences are SGHTA and FQGNSA. DNA of the CDR3: TGTGCCAGCAGCGTAATGTTCTCCAATGAGCAGTTCTTC. Protein product: CASSVMFSNEQFF.